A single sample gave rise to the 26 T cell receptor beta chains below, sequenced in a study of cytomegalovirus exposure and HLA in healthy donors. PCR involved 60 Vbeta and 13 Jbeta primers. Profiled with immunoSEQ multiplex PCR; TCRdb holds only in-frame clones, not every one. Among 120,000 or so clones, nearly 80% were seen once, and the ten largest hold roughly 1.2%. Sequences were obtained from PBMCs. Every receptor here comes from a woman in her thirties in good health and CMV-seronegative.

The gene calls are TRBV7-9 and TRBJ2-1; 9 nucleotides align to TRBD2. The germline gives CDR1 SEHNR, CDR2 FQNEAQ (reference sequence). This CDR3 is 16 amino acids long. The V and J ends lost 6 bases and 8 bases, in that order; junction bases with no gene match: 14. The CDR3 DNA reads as TGTGCCAGCAGGCCCCCCCTAAGCGGGAGGCCCCATGAGCAGTTCTTC. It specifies CASRPPLSGRPHEQFF.

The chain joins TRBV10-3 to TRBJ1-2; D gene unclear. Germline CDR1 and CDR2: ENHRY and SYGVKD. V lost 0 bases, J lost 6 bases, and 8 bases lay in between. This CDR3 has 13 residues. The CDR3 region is CAISESTLDGYTF. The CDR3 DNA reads TGTGCCATCAGTGAGTCGACTCTAGATGGCTACACCTTC.

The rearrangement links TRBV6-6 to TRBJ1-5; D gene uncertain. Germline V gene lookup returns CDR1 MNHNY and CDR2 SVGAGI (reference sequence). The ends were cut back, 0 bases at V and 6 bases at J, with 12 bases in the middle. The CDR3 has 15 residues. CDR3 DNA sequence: TGTGCCAGCAGTTACTCTGGGCGTGAGGGTCAGCCCCAGCATTTT. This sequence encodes CASSYSGREGQPQHF.

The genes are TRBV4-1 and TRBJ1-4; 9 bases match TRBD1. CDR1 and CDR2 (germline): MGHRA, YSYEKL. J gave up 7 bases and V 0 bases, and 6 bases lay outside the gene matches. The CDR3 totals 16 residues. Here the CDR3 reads CASSQDGGTGIEKLFF. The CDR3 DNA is TGCGCCAGCAGCCAAGATGGGGGGACAGGGATTGAAAAACTGTTTTTT.

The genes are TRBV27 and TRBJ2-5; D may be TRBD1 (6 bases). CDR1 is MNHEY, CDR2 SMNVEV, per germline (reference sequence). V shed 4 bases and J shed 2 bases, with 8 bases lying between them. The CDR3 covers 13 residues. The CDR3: CASSSGQQETQYF. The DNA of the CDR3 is TGTGCCAGCAGTTCTGGACAGCAAGAGACCCAGTACTTC.

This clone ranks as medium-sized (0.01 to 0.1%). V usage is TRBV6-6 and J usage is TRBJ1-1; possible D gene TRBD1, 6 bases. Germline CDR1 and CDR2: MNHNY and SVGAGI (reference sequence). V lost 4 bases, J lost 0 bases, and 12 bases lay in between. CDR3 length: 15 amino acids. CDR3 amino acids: CASSLTGTMNTEAFF. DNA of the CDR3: TGTGCCAGCAGTTTGACAGGAACGATGAACACTGAAGCTTTCTTT.

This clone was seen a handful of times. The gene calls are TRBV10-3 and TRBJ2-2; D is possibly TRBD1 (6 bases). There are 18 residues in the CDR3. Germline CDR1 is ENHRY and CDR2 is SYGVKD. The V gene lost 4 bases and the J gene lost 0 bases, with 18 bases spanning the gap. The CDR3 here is CAISGSSRDTPNTGELFF. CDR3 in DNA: TGTGCCATCAGTGGTTCTTCCCGGGACACCCCGAACACCGGGGAGCTGTTTTTT.

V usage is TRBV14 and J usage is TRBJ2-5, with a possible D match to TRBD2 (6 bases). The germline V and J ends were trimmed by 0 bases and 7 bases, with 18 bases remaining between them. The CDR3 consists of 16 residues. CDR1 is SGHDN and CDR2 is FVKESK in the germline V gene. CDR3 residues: CASSQDLGGMERTQYF. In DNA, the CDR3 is TGTGCCAGCAGCCAAGATCTTGGAGGGATGGAGAGGACCCAGTACTTC.

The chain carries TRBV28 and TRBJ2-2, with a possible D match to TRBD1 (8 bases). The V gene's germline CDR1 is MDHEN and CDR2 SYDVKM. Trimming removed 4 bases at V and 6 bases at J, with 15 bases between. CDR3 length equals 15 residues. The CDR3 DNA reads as TGTGCCAGCAGTTCGGACAGGGAGGGTCCCGGGGAGCTGTTTTTT. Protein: CASSSDREGPGELFF.

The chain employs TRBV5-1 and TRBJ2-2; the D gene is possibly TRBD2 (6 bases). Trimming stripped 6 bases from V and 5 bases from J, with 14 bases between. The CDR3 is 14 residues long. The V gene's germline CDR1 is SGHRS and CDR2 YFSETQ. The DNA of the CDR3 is TGCGCCAGCAAAAAGGTCGGGGGAACCGGGGAGCTGTTTTTT. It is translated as CASKKVGGTGELFF. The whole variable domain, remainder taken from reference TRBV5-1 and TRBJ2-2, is KAGVTQTPRYLIKTRGQQVTLSCSPISGHRSVSWYQQTPGQGLQFLFEYFSETQRNKGNFPGRFSGRQFSNSRSEMNVSTLELGDSALYLCASKKVGGTGELFFGEGSRLTVL.

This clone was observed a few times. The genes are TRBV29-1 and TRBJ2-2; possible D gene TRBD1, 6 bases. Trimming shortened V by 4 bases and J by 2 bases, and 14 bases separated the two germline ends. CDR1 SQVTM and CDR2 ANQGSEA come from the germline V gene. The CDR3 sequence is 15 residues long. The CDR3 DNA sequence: TGCAGCGTTGTGGGGGCCCAGGCCAACACCGGGGAGCTGTTTTTT. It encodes CSVVGAQANTGELFF.

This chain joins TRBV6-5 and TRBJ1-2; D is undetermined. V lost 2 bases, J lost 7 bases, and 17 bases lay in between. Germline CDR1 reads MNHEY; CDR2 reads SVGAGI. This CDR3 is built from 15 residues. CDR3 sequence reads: CASSYVARKAGGYTF. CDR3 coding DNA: TGTGCCAGCAGTTACGTCGCCAGAAAAGCGGGTGGCTACACCTTC.

DNA for the CDR3: TGTGCCAGCACGGCAGGCGTGAATTCACCCCTCCACTTT. Translating it yields CASTAGVNSPLHF. V usage is TRBV6-1 and J usage is TRBJ1-6; D gene uncertain. Trimming shortened V by 7 bases and J by 7 bases, and 11 bases separated the two germline ends. Germline V gene data show CDR1 as MNHNS and CDR2 as SASEGT. The CDR3 extends over 13 amino acids.

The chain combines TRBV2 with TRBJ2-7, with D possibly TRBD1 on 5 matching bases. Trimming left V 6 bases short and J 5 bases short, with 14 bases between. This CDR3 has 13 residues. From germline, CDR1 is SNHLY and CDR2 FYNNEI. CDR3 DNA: TGTGCCAGCAGAAGCGACAGTACCCACGAGCAGTACTTC. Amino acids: CASRSDSTHEQYF.

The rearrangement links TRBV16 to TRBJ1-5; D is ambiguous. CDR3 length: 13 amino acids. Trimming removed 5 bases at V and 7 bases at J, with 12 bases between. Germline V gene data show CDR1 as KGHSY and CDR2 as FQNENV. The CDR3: CASSVERGQPQHF. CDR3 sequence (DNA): TGTGCCAGCAGCGTTGAGCGCGGGCAGCCCCAGCATTTT.

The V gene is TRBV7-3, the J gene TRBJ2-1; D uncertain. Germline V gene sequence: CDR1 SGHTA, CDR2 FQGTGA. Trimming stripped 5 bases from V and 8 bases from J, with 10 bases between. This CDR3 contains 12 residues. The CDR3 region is CASSHNSDEQFF. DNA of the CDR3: TGTGCCAGCAGCCATAACTCGGATGAGCAGTTCTTC. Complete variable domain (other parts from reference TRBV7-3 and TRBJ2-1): GAGVSQTPSNKVTEKGKYVELRCDPISGHTALYWYRQSLGQGPEFLIYFQGTGAADDSGLPNDRFFAVRPEGSVSTLKIQRTERGDSAVYLCASSHNSDEQFFGPGTRLTVL.

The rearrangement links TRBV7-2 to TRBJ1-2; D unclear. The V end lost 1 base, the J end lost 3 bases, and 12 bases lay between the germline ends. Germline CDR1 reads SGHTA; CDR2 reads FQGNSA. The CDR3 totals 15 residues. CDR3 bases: TGTGCCAGCAGCTTAGTGGTCAGCGGGGACTATGGCTACACCTTC. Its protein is CASSLVVSGDYGYTF.

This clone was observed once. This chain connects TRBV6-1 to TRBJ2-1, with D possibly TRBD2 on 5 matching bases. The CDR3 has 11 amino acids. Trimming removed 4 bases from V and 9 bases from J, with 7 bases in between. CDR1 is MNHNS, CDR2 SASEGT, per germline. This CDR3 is CASSGTLEQFF. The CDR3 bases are TGTGCCAGCAGTGGGACTCTTGAGCAGTTCTTC.

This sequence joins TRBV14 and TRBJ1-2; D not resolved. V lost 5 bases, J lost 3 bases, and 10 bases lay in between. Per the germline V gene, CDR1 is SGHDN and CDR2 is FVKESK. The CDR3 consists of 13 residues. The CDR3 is CASSKQVDYGYTF. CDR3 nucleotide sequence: TGTGCCAGCAGCAAGCAGGTGGACTATGGCTACACCTTC.

CDR3 sequence reads: CASSLSQGATPIIYEQYF. The DNA for the CDR3 is TGTGCCAGCAGCTTGTCCCAGGGGGCAACTCCGATAATCTACGAGCAGTACTTC. The chain employs TRBV5-6 and TRBJ2-7, with 8 bases matching TRBD1. V was clipped by 1 base and J by 3 bases; unmatched bases: 15. The CDR3 extends over 18 amino acids. Germline V gene lookup returns CDR1 SGHDT and CDR2 YYEEEE.

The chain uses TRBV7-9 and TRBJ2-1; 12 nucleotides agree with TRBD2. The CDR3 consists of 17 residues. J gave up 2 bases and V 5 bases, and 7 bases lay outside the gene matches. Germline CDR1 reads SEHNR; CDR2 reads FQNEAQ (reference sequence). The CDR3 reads CASSLEGLAGPYNEQFF. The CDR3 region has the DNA TGTGCCAGCAGCCTAGAAGGACTAGCGGGACCCTACAATGAGCAGTTCTTC.

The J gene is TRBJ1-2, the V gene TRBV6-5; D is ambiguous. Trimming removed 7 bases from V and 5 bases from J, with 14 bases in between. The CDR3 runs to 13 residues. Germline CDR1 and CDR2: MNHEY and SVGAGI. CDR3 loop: CASTAYENYGYTF. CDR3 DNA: TGTGCCAGCACTGCGTACGAGAATTATGGCTACACCTTC.

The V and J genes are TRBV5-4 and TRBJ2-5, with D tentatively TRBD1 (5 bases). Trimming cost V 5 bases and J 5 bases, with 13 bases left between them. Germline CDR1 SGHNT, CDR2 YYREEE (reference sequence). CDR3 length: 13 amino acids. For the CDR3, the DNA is TGTGCCAGCAGTCCAACAGGTTTTGAGACCCAGTACTTC. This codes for CASSPTGFETQYF.

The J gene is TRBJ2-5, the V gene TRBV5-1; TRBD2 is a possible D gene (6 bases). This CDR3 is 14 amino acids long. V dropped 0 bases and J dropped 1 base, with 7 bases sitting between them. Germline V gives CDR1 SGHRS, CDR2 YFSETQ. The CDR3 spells CASSLGGAQETQYF. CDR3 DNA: TGCGCCAGCAGCTTGGGCGGGGCCCAAGAGACCCAGTACTTC.

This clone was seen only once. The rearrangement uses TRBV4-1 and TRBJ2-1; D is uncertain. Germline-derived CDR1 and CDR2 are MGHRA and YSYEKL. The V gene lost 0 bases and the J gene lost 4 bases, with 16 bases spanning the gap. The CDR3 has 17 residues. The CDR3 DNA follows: TGCGCCAGCAGCCAAGATCGACTTCTAGAGCCTTACAATGAGCAGTTCTTC. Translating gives CASSQDRLLEPYNEQFF.

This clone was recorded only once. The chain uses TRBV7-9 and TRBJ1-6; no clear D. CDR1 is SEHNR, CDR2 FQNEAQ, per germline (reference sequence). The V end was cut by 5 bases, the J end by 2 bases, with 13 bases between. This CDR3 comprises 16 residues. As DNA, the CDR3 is TGTGCCAGCAGCCCGGTAACGGGAGCCTATAATTCACCCCTCCACTTT. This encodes CASSPVTGAYNSPLHF.